One and the same sample provided the 27 T cell receptor beta chains below, sequenced in a study of blood T cell repertoires in COVID-19 (dated by TCRdb to the early 2020s). The library was generated by the immunoSEQ multiplex PCR assay. The immuneACCESS repertoire file appears here via TCRdb, limited to in-frame rearrangements. These files lack a portion of the clones; in checked studies, under half of the deficit traces to unresolved V genes, and the cause of the others is not known. The sample table records about 270,000 clones; just under 90% of these occur just once. The ten largest clonotypes hold about 4% of the sample. Sample: PBMCs or T cells enriched from blood (not recorded which). The receptor source for this set is a woman aged 30 to 39 with acute COVID-19.

In this sample, this clone turned up once. The chain couples TRBV7-7 to TRBJ2-1; TRBD2 agrees at 7 bases. The germline CDR1 and CDR2 sequences are SSHAT and FNYEAQ (reference sequence). The CDR3 loop spans 13 amino acids. The CDR3 DNA sequence: TGTGCTAGCGCGGCGGGAGTTCTTAATGAGCAGTTCTTC. This gives the protein CASAAGVLNEQFF.

This chain links TRBV7-8 with TRBJ2-5, with 11 bases matching TRBD2. The V segment lost 10 bases and the J segment 5 bases; nucleotides outside the gene matches: 15. CDR3 size: 16 residues. Germline assignment: CDR1 SGHVS and CDR2 FQNEAQ. The DNA of the CDR3 is TGTGCCACCCCCCCCACTAGCGGGAGCCGGGACGAGACCCAGTACTTC. This codes for CATPPTSGSRDETQYF.

The chain carries TRBV6-5 and TRBJ1-4; D may be TRBD1 (6 bases). Trimming took off 7 bases at V and 7 bases at J, with 10 bases between the two ends. Looked up from germline, CDR1 is MNHEY and CDR2 is SVGAGI. The length of the CDR3 is 12 residues. In DNA, the CDR3 is TGTGCCAGCAAAAGGGGGAGTGAAAAACTGTTTTTT. Protein: CASKRGSEKLFF.

The chain joins TRBV19 to TRBJ1-5; possible D gene TRBD1, 5 bases. The V and J ends lost 2 bases and 5 bases respectively, with 22 bases between them. CDR3 length: 18 amino acids. Germline V gene data show CDR1 as LNHDA and CDR2 as SQIVND (reference sequence). The CDR3 sequence: CASSILYRSVEEDQPQHF. CDR3 nucleotides: TGTGCCAGTAGTATACTCTACAGGTCCGTAGAAGAGGATCAGCCCCAGCATTTT.

This clone has only one observation. This chain uses TRBV19 with TRBJ2-7; D is possibly TRBD2 (7 bases). V was cut by 4 bases and J by 3 bases, with 13 bases left in between. Germline lookup yields CDR1 LNHDA and CDR2 SQIVND (reference sequence). CDR3 length: 14 amino acids. The CDR3 nucleotides are TGTGCCAGTAGTAATGGCGGGGGCGTCTACGAGCAGTACTTC. It yields the protein CASSNGGGVYEQYF.

The rearrangement joins TRBV5-1 to TRBJ1-5; 9 nucleotides line up with TRBD1. Germline CDR1 SGHRS, CDR2 YFSETQ. V shed 3 bases and J 2 bases; nucleotides not matched to a gene: 15. This CDR3 is 19 amino acids long. The CDR3 bases are TGCGCCAGCAGCTCGGACGGGACAGGGCCGGTTTATGGCAATCAGCCCCAGCATTTT. This sequence encodes CASSSDGTGPVYGNQPQHF.

The J gene is TRBJ2-1, the V gene TRBV6-1; D is unresolved. CDR3 length: 11 residues. Trimming cost V 2 bases and J 9 bases, with 5 bases left between them. Germline CDR1 MNHNS, CDR2 SASEGT. CDR3 amino acids: CASSEYSEQFF. The CDR3 DNA reads TGTGCCAGCAGTGAATATAGTGAGCAGTTCTTC.

With regard to this clone: Within the sample, other DNA sequences also encode this same CDR3. The chain couples TRBV10-3 to TRBJ2-7, with 9 positions matching TRBD2. The CDR3 loop spans 15 amino acids. Per germline, CDR1 ENHRY and CDR2 SYGVKD. The V and J ends lost 0 bases and 2 bases, in that order; junction bases with no gene match: 2. The chain's CDR3 is CAISESASGTYEQYF. Here the CDR3 DNA reads TGTGCCATCAGTGAGTCGGCTAGCGGGACCTACGAGCAGTACTTC.

The chain has TRBV5-1 and TRBJ2-3, with 16 bases identical to TRBD2. The CDR3 is 18 residues long. V lost 4 bases to trimming and J lost 3 bases; unmatched junction nucleotides: 8. Per germline, CDR1 SGHRS and CDR2 YFSETQ. DNA for the CDR3: TGCGCCAGCAGCCCTAGGGGACTAGCGGGAGGGCTTACAGATACGCAGTATTTT. Its translation: CASSPRGLAGGLTDTQYF. Based on the CDR3 plus reference TRBV5-1 and TRBJ2-3, the full variable domain is KAGVTQTPRYLIKTRGQQVTLSCSPISGHRSVSWYQQTPGQGLQFLFEYFSETQRNKGNFPGRFSGRQFSNSRSEMNVSTLELGDSALYLCASSPRGLAGGLTDTQYFGPGTRLTVL.

Here the CDR3 reads CASSGTDYEQYF. CDR3 bases: TGTGCCAGCAGCGGAACAGACTACGAGCAGTACTTC. This chain connects TRBV7-2 to TRBJ2-7; unclear D gene. V gave up 5 bases and J gave up 3 bases, with 8 bases separating them. CDR1 is SGHTA, CDR2 FQGNSA, per germline. This CDR3 is 12 amino acids long. Full variable domain (outside the CDR3, taken from reference TRBV7-2 and TRBJ2-7): GAGVSQSPSNKVTEKGKDVELRCDPISGHTALYWYRQSLGQGLEFLIYFQGNSAPDKSGLPSDRFSAERTGGSVSTLTIQRTQQEDSAVYLCASSGTDYEQYFGPGTRLTVT.

V gene TRBV10-1 combines with J gene TRBJ2-3, with 13 bases identical to TRBD2. Germline CDR1 reads WNHNN; CDR2 reads SYGVQD (reference sequence). V gave up 0 bases and J gave up 0 bases; unmatched junction bases: 15. The CDR3 spans 22 residues. The CDR3 region has the DNA TGCGCCAGCAGTGAGTCTTTAAGGGGACTAGCGGGATCCTCCTTGAGCACAGATACGCAGTATTTT. Translating gives CASSESLRGLAGSSLSTDTQYF.

The chain combines TRBV29-1 with TRBJ2-7; 10 bases map to TRBD2. The CDR3 is 13 amino acids. V lost 3 bases and J lost 4; bases outside the gene matches: 3. From germline, CDR1 is SQVTM and CDR2 ANQGSEA. CDR3 sequence reads: CSVDASGSYEQYF. The CDR3 DNA reads as TGCAGCGTTGATGCTAGCGGGAGTTACGAGCAGTACTTC.

The chain uses TRBV6-6 and TRBJ1-4, with 7 bases identical to TRBD1. The CDR3 has 16 amino acids. The V and J ends lost 4 bases and 4 bases, in that order; junction bases with no gene match: 9. CDR1 and CDR2 from the germline V gene are MNHNY and SVGAGI (reference sequence). CDR3 sequence: CASSSARQGVNEKLFF. DNA for the CDR3: TGTGCCAGCAGTTCAGCAAGACAGGGCGTTAATGAAAAACTGTTTTTT.

The chain is built from TRBV25-1 and TRBJ1-1, with D unresolved. This CDR3 contains 13 residues. The V gene lost 0 bases and the J gene lost 6 bases, with 8 bases spanning the gap. Germline loops: CDR1 MGHDK, CDR2 SYGVNS. The CDR3 bases are TGTGCCAGCAGTGAATATGCGGGGTCTGAAGCTTTCTTT. It translates to CASSEYAGSEAFF.

The V call is TRBV9, the J call TRBJ2-7; D not resolved. The CDR3 consists of 15 residues. In germline, CDR1 is SGDLS, CDR2 YYNGEE. Trimming left V 0 bases short and J 6 bases short, with 16 bases between. In nucleotides, the CDR3 is TGTGCCAGCAGCGTAGGCGACACAAACTCCCTCGAGCAGTACTTC. Its translation: CASSVGDTNSLEQYF.

The chain links TRBV27 to TRBJ2-1; the match to TRBD1 covers 7 bases. V dropped 7 bases and J dropped 0; count of bases not matched to a gene: 9. The V gene's germline CDR1 is MNHEY and CDR2 SMNVEV (reference sequence). CDR3 length equals 16 residues. CDR3 region: CASTLEGDSSYNEQFF. CDR3 bases: TGTGCCAGCACCTTAGAGGGGGACAGCTCCTACAATGAGCAGTTCTTC.

J is TRBJ2-1 and V is TRBV28; D is unresolved. Germline V gene lookup returns CDR1 MDHEN and CDR2 SYDVKM. V was clipped by 3 bases and J by 5 bases, with 14 bases between them. The CDR3 covers 15 residues. CDR3 nucleotide sequence: TGTGCCAGCAGTTTTGAAGACTGGCCAGACAATGAGCAGTTCTTC. It encodes CASSFEDWPDNEQFF.

The chain joins TRBV7-3 to TRBJ1-6, with 9 bases matching TRBD1. Germline V lookup: CDR1 SGHTA, CDR2 FQGTGA. This CDR3 comprises 15 residues. With V trimmed by 5 bases and J by 3 bases, 2 bases remained unmatched. The CDR3 DNA reads TGTGCCAGCAGCCTGGACAGGGGCTATAATTCACCCCTCCACTTT. Translating it yields CASSLDRGYNSPLHF.

V gene TRBV11-2 combines with J gene TRBJ1-1; 7 bases fit TRBD1. J was trimmed by 8 bases and V by 6 bases; bases with no gene match: 15. There are 15 residues in the CDR3. The germline V gene has CDR1 SGHAT and CDR2 FQNNGV. The CDR3 sequence is CASSPSVQGLLEAFF. The CDR3 region has the DNA TGTGCCAGCAGTCCTAGTGTACAGGGGCTCCTAGAAGCTTTCTTT.

The genes are TRBV28 and TRBJ2-7; 12 bases align to TRBD1. The V segment lost 5 bases and the J segment 9 bases; nucleotides outside the gene matches: 11. The CDR3 covers 15 residues. Germline V gene sequence: CDR1 MDHEN, CDR2 SYDVKM. The CDR3 here is CASSPGQGAGARQYF. CDR3 nucleotides: TGTGCCAGCAGTCCGGGACAGGGGGCGGGTGCGCGGCAGTACTTC.

The chain recombines TRBV11-2 with TRBJ1-1; possible D gene TRBD1, 5 bases. This CDR3 has 12 residues. Germline CDR1 and CDR2: SGHAT and FQNNGV. The ends were cut back, 5 bases at V and 6 bases at J, with 10 bases in the middle. CDR3 nucleotides: TGTGCCAGCAGCCCCTGGGGCGCTGAAGCTTTCTTT. Encoded protein: CASSPWGAEAFF.

The chain recombines TRBV28 with TRBJ2-7; D is perhaps TRBD1 (8 bases). The CDR3 is 15 residues long. CDR1 is MDHEN and CDR2 is SYDVKM in the germline V gene. Trimming stripped 7 bases from V and 3 bases from J, with 19 bases between. The DNA for the CDR3 is TGTGCCAGCAAAGGGGGAGGGACAGGAGGCTACGAGCAGTACTTC. Translating it yields CASKGGGTGGYEQYF.

J is TRBJ2-5 and V is TRBV27; 8 bases fit TRBD1. Trimming took 5 bases from V and 5 from J; bases not matched to a gene: 10. Germline CDR1 is MNHEY and CDR2 is SMNVEV (reference sequence). The CDR3 contains 15 residues. The CDR3 bases are TGTGCCAGCAGTCGCAGGGGGCGCATTCTCGAGACCCAGTACTTC. Protein: CASSRRGRILETQYF.

The rearrangement uses TRBV13 and TRBJ1-1, with 11 bases that match TRBD1. The germline V gene has CDR1 PRHDT and CDR2 FYEKMQ (reference sequence). J lost 3 bases, V lost 5 bases, and 5 bases had no gene match. This CDR3 spans 15 amino acids. CDR3 nucleotides: TGTGCCAGCAGCACCCGGGACAGGGGGGACACTGAAGCTTTCTTT. Amino acids: CASSTRDRGDTEAFF.

V gene TRBV16 combines with J gene TRBJ1-1, with 8 bases aligning to TRBD1. J lost 6 bases, V lost 3 bases, and 9 bases had no gene match. The CDR3 has 15 residues. Germline lookup yields CDR1 KGHSY and CDR2 FQNENV. The CDR3: CASSQRGQVGPEAFF. The CDR3 DNA follows: TGTGCCAGCAGCCAGAGGGGACAGGTTGGCCCTGAAGCTTTCTTT.

Concerning this clone itself: The identical CDR3 is also encoded by other nucleotide sequences in the sample. This chain connects TRBV12-3 or TRBV12-4 to TRBJ2-5; D is unclear. The CDR3 extends over 12 amino acids. Deletions cut 2 bases from V and 4 bases from J, with 5 bases between. CDR3 residues: CASSLRGETQYF. CDR3 sequence (DNA): TGTGCCAGCAGTTTACGAGGAGAGACCCAGTACTTC.

The V call is TRBV2, the J call TRBJ2-1, with a tentative D call TRBD1 (6 bases). The CDR3 spans 14 residues. V was shortened by 1 base and J by 8 bases, with 12 bases between the two germline ends. Per germline, CDR1 SNHLY and CDR2 FYNNEI. The CDR3 here is CASSEGGNRDEQFF. CDR3 in DNA: TGTGCCAGCAGTGAAGGAGGGAACAGGGATGAGCAGTTCTTC.